A selection of T cell receptor beta chains follows, all from one sample in a study of response to subunit inactivated influenza vaccine. TCRdb called the RT-PCR reads again in MiXCR, with one record for every CDR3 protein. This repertoire shows 800,000 to 1,000,000 distinct CDR3 sequences, 21% found once; its top ten account for roughly 10%. The sequencing here drew on PBMCs from blood, taken more than 4 days after vaccination. The receptors shown here come from a man aged 45-60 years who received an inactivated influenza vaccine. Both conserved end residues are part of each CDR3. Each record gives: CDR3 protein, CDR3 DNA, V gene, D gene, J gene, clone size. A D gene is named only where the DNA matches it firmly. The size field is filled for only some rows; it gives once, few, many or a size class.

CAPSREPYNEQFF,TGTGCCCCGTCGCGGGAGCCTTACAATGAGCAGTTCTTC,TRBV7-2,TRBD2,TRBJ2-1,NA
CAISEPGVLNIQYF,TGTGCCATCAGTGAGCCCGGGGTCTTAAACATTCAGTACTTC,TRBV10-3,NA,TRBJ2-4,NA
CSARRQGPEQYF,TGCAGCGCCAGAAGACAGGGTCCCGAGCAGTACTTC,TRBV29-1,TRBD1,TRBJ2-7,few
CASSTYALLNEQFF,TGTGCCAGCAGCACGTACGCCCTTTTGAATGAGCAGTTCTTC,TRBV7-2,NA,TRBJ2-1,NA
CASSQVTGAAAYGYTF,TGCGCCAGCAGCCAGGTTACAGGGGCAGCCGCCTATGGCTACACCTTC,TRBV4-3,TRBD1,TRBJ1-2,few
CASSLQGVRGGELFF,TGTGCCAGCAGTTTACAGGGTGTTCGAGGCGGGGAGCTGTTTTTT,TRBV6-5,NA,TRBJ2-2,few
CASRREGGAPVAGELFF,TGCGCCAGCAGACGCGAAGGGGGGGCCCCAGTGGCCGGGGAGCTGTTTTTT,TRBV5-1,NA,TRBJ2-2,NA
CASSRLGLLDSYNEQFF,TGCGCCAGCAGCCGGTTGGGACTTCTCGACTCCTACAATGAGCAGTTCTTC,TRBV4-3,NA,TRBJ2-1,NA
CASSSAYEQYF,TGTGCCAGCAGCTCCGCCTACGAGCAGTACTTC,TRBV12-3/TRBV12-4,NA,TRBJ2-7,many
CASSLFINQPQHF,TGTGCCAGCAGCTTATTCATCAATCAGCCCCAGCATTTT,TRBV11-2,NA,TRBJ1-5,few
CASSSSGPPSRYEQYF,TGCGCCAGCAGCTCTAGCGGCCCCCCATCTCGCTACGAGCAGTACTTC,TRBV5-1,TRBD2,TRBJ2-7,NA
CASSQDLWGGRAISTDTQYF,TGCGCCAGCAGCCAAGACCTCTGGGGGGGGAGGGCGATTAGCACAGATACGCAGTATTTT,TRBV4-3,TRBD2,TRBJ2-3,few
CASSYDEGGRQGYNEQFF,TGTGCCAGCAGTTACGACGAGGGGGGCAGACAGGGGTACAATGAGCAGTTCTTC,TRBV6-2/TRBV6-3,TRBD1,TRBJ2-1,NA
CASSLTPLAGGYYNEQFF,TGCGCCAGCAGTCTAACCCCGTTAGCGGGGGGCTACTACAATGAGCAGTTCTTC,TRBV5-1,TRBD2,TRBJ2-1,NA
CASQGAGGQTQYF,TGTGCCTCACAGGGGGCAGGCGGTCAGACCCAGTACTTC,TRBV28,TRBD1,TRBJ2-5,NA
CSARLRRETQYF,TGCAGTGCTAGACTCAGACGGGAGACCCAGTACTTC,TRBV20-1,NA,TRBJ2-5,NA
CASSRKPGTGTRNEQFF,TGTGCCAGCAGTCGCAAACCCGGGACAGGGACACGGAATGAGCAGTTCTTC,TRBV6-1,TRBD1,TRBJ2-1,few
CASRLSDTGELFF,TGTGCCAGCAGACTGTCTGACACCGGGGAGCTGTTTTTT,TRBV7-2,NA,TRBJ2-2,NA
CASSGTTGTGSYEQYF,TGCGCCAGCAGTGGGACGACCGGGACAGGGTCCTACGAGCAGTACTTC,TRBV10-1,TRBD1,TRBJ2-7,NA
CASSQDLAGVQETQYF,TGTGCCAGCAGCCAAGATTTGGCGGGGGTCCAAGAGACCCAGTACTTC,TRBV4-2,TRBD2,TRBJ2-5,NA
CATSRDQGTGWRNQPQHF,TGTGCCACCAGCAGAGATCAAGGGACGGGGTGGCGCAATCAGCCCCAGCATTTT,TRBV15,NA,TRBJ1-5,NA
CASSSPGQGHHEQYF,TGTGCCAGCAGTTCTCCGGGACAGGGACATCACGAGCAGTACTTC,TRBV6-5,TRBD1,TRBJ2-7,NA
CASSEVLQGRYEQYF,TGTGCCAGCAGTGAAGTGTTACAGGGACGGTACGAGCAGTACTTC,TRBV2,NA,TRBJ2-7,NA
CASSTTSGGHSYNEQFF,TGTGCCAGCAGTACTACTAGCGGGGGGCATTCCTACAATGAGCAGTTCTTC,TRBV27,TRBD2,TRBJ2-1,few
CSASLSTNREQYF,TGCAGTGCTAGTCTGTCGACAAATCGCGAGCAGTACTTC,TRBV20-1,NA,TRBJ2-7,few
CAWSRIMGGANVLTF,TGTGCCTGGAGCCGGATTATGGGGGGGGCCAACGTCCTGACTTTC,TRBV30,NA,TRBJ2-6,NA
CASNTDRLVETQYF,TGTGCCAGCAACACGGACAGGCTTGTAGAGACCCAGTACTTC,TRBV5-6,TRBD1,TRBJ2-5,few
CSAKTGQIYEQYF,TGCAGTGCTAAAACGGGACAGATCTACGAGCAGTACTTC,TRBV20-1,TRBD1,TRBJ2-7,NA
CASSKYSLEETQYF,TGTGCCAGCAGCAAGTACAGCCTGGAGGAGACCCAGTACTTC,TRBV7-2,NA,TRBJ2-5,NA
CASSLKGQGHSSGANVLTF,TGTGCCAGCAGCCTCAAGGGACAGGGTCATTCTTCTGGGGCCAACGTCCTGACTTTC,TRBV13,TRBD1,TRBJ2-6,few
CSASGGLAGLEQYF,TGCAGTGCTAGTGGTGGACTAGCTGGTCTCGAGCAGTACTTC,TRBV20-1,TRBD2,TRBJ2-7,few
CSVRDIYSYEQYF,TGCAGCGTCCGGGACATTTACTCCTACGAGCAGTACTTC,TRBV29-1,NA,TRBJ2-7,once
CASGTGVMYNEQFF,TGCGCCAGCGGGACGGGAGTAATGTACAATGAGCAGTTCTTC,TRBV5-1,NA,TRBJ2-1,NA
CASSSGLAGGSYEQYF,TGTGCCAGCAGTTCCGGACTAGCGGGAGGGTCCTACGAGCAGTACTTC,TRBV12-3/TRBV12-4,TRBD2,TRBJ2-7,few
CASGLAAGETQYF,TGTGCTAGTGGTTTGGCAGCCGGGGAGACCCAGTACTTC,TRBV12-5,NA,TRBJ2-5,NA
CSARMAGVGSQPQHF,TGCAGTGCTAGGATGGCAGGGGTGGGAAGTCAGCCCCAGCATTTT,TRBV20-1,NA,TRBJ1-5,few
CASSPRRSYEQYF,TGTGCCAGCAGCCCTCGCAGAAGCTACGAGCAGTACTTC,TRBV11-2,NA,TRBJ2-7,NA
CASSQWGEQYF,TGTGCCAGCAGCCAGTGGGGCGAGCAGTACTTC,TRBV14,NA,TRBJ2-7,NA
CASSAGSYTGELFF,TGTGCCAGCAGCGCCGGGTCCTACACCGGGGAGCTGTTTTTT,TRBV7-9,NA,TRBJ2-2,few
CASSPLRGSAYSVVDNEQFF,TGTGCCAGCAGTCCGCTTCGCGGGAGTGCATATTCGGTAGTGGACAATGAGCAGTTCTTC,TRBV27,TRBD2,TRBJ2-1,few